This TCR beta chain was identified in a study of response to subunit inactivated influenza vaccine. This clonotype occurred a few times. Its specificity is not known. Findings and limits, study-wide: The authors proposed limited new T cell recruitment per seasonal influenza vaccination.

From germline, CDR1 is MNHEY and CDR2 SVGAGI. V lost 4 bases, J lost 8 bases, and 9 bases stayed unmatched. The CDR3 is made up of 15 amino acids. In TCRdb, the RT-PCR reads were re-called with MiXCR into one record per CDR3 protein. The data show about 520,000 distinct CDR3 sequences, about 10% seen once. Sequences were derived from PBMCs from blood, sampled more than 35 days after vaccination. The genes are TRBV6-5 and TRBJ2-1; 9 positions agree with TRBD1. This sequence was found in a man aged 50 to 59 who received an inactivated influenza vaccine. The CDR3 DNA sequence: TGTGCCAGCAGTTCCGGGACAGGGATAAACTATGAGCAGTTCTTC. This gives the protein CASSSGTGINYEQFF.